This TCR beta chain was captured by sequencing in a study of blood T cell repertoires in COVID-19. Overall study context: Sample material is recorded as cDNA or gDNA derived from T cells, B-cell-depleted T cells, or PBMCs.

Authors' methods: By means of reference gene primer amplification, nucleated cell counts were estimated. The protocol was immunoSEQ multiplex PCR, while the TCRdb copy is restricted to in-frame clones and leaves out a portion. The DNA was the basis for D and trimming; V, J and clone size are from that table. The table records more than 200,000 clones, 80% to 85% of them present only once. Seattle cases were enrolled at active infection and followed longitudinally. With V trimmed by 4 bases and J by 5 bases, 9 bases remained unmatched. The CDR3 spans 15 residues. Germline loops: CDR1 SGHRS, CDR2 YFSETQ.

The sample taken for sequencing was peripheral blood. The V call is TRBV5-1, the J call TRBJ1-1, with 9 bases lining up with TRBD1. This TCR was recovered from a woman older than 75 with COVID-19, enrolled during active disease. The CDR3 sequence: CASSPGQGTGTEAFF. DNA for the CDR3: TGCGCCAGCAGCCCGGGACAGGGAACGGGGACTGAAGCTTTCTTT.